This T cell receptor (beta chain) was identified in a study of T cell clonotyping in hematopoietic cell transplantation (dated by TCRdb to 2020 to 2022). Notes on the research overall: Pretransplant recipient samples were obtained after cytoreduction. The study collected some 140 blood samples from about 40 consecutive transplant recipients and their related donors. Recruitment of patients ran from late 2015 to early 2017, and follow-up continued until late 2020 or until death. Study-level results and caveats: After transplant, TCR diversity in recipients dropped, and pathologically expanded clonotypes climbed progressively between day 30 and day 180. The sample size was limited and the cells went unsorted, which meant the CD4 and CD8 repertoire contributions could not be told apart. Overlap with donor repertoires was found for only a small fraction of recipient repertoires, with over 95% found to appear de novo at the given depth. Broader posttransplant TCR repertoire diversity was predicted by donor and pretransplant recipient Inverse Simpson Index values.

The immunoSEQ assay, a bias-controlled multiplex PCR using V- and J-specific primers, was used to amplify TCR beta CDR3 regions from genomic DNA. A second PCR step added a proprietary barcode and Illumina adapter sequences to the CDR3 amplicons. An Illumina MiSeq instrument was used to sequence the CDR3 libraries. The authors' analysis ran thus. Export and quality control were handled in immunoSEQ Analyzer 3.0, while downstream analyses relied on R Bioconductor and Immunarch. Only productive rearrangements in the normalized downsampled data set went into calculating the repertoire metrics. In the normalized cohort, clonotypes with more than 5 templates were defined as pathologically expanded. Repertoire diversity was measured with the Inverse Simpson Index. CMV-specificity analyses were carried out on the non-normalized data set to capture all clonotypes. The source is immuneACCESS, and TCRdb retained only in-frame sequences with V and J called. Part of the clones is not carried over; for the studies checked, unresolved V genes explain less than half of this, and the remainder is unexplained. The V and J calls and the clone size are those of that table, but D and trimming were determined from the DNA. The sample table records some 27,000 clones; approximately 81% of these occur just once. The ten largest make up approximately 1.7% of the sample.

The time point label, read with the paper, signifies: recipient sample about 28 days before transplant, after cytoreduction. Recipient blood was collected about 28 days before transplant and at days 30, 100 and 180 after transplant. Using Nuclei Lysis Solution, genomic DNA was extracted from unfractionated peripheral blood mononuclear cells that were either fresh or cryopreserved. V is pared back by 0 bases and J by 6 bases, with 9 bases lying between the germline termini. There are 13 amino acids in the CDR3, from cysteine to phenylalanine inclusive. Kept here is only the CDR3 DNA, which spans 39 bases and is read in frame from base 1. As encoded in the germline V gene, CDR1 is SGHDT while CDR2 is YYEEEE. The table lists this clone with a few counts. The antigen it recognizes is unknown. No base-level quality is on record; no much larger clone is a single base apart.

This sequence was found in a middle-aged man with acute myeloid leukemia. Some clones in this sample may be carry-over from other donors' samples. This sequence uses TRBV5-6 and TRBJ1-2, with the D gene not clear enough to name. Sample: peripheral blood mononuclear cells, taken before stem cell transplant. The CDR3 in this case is CASSLVAGDGYTF. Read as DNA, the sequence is TGTGCCAGCAGCTTGGTGGCCGGGGATGGCTACACCTTC. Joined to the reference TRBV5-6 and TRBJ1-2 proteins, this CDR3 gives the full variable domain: DAGVTQSPTHLIKTRGQQVTLRCSPKSGHDTVSWYQQALGQGPQFIFQYYEEEERQRGNFPDRFSGHQFPNYSSELNVNALLLGDSALYLCASSLVAGDGYTFGSGTRLTVV.